A selection of T cell receptor beta chains follows, all from one sample in a study of T cell responses to AZD1222 COVID-19 vaccine. Produced via immunoSEQ multiplex PCR; TCRdb's table is partial and in-frame only. The profile shows about 170,000 clones, around 88% of them singletons. The specimen was peripheral blood, collected 28 days after the second AZD1222 dose. The source of these receptors is an adult who received the AZD1222 COVID-19 vaccine. Both conserved end residues are part of each CDR3. Each record gives: J gene, clone size, V gene, D gene, CDR3 protein, CDR3 DNA. A D gene is named only where the DNA matches it firmly. Not every row has a clone size; where given, it reads once, few, many or a size class.

J gene: TRBJ2-5; clone size: -; V gene: TRBV3-1/TRBV3-2; D gene: -; CDR3 protein: CASSPPDIRETQYF; CDR3 DNA: TGTGCCAGCAGCCCCCCCGACATCCGGGAGACCCAGTACTTC
J gene: TRBJ1-1; clone size: once; V gene: TRBV3-1/TRBV3-2; D gene: -; CDR3 protein: CASSQGIGTEAFF; CDR3 DNA: TGTGCCAGCAGCCAAGGTATAGGCACTGAAGCTTTCTTT
J gene: TRBJ1-2; clone size: -; V gene: TRBV5-6; D gene: -; CDR3 protein: CASSLTIRDGYTF; CDR3 DNA: TGTGCCAGCAGCTTGACGATTAGGGATGGCTACACCTTC
J gene: TRBJ2-5; clone size: -; V gene: TRBV19; D gene: TRBD2; CDR3 protein: CASSIGKVAGPQETQYF; CDR3 DNA: TGTGCCAGTAGTATAGGAAAGGTAGCGGGCCCCCAAGAGACCCAGTACTTC
J gene: TRBJ1-1; clone size: -; V gene: TRBV4-1; D gene: -; CDR3 protein: CASSPLEGRGNTEAFF; CDR3 DNA: TGCGCCAGCAGCCCTCTCGAAGGGAGGGGGAACACTGAAGCTTTCTTT
J gene: TRBJ1-5; clone size: few; V gene: TRBV7-8; D gene: -; CDR3 protein: CASSLVGRNQPQHF; CDR3 DNA: TGTGCCAGCAGCTTAGTAGGACGAAATCAGCCCCAGCATTTT
J gene: TRBJ2-7; clone size: once; V gene: TRBV7-2; D gene: TRBD1; CDR3 protein: CASSPPGTGGYEQYF; CDR3 DNA: TGTGCCAGCAGCCCCCCCGGGACAGGGGGCTACGAGCAGTACTTC
J gene: TRBJ1-1; clone size: -; V gene: TRBV12-3/TRBV12-4; D gene: TRBD1; CDR3 protein: CASSDRVRTEAFF; CDR3 DNA: TGTGCCAGCTCCGACAGGGTACGGACTGAAGCTTTCTTT
J gene: TRBJ2-7; clone size: -; V gene: TRBV2; D gene: TRBD1; CDR3 protein: CASTPGQGLYF; CDR3 DNA: TGTGCCAGCACTCCGGGACAGGGTCTATACTTC
J gene: TRBJ2-5; clone size: -; V gene: TRBV7-2; D gene: -; CDR3 protein: CASSFIAPGGETQYF; CDR3 DNA: TGTGCCAGCAGCTTTATCGCCCCCGGGGGTGAGACCCAGTACTTC
J gene: TRBJ1-2; clone size: -; V gene: TRBV19; D gene: TRBD1; CDR3 protein: CATPSRGQGSNYGYTF; CDR3 DNA: TGTGCCACCCCGAGCCGAGGACAGGGATCAAACTATGGCTACACCTTC
J gene: TRBJ2-1; clone size: -; V gene: TRBV3-1/TRBV3-2; D gene: -; CDR3 protein: CASSPTRNEQFF; CDR3 DNA: TGTGCCAGCAGCCCAACTAGAAATGAGCAGTTCTTC
J gene: TRBJ1-2; clone size: -; V gene: TRBV29-1; D gene: -; CDR3 protein: CSVDSDYTF; CDR3 DNA: TGCAGCGTTGATTCAGACTACACCTTC
J gene: TRBJ1-4; clone size: -; V gene: TRBV18; D gene: -; CDR3 protein: CASSEDGYGEKLFF; CDR3 DNA: TGTGCCAGCTCAGAAGACGGGTACGGTGAAAAACTGTTTTTT